The 9 T cell receptor beta chains below were found in one sample sequenced in a study of blood T cell repertoires in COVID-19. Only in-frame clones appear in the TCRdb table, and some are missing; sequencing was by immunoSEQ multiplex PCR. Among approximately 390,000 clones, approximately 85% were seen once, and the ten largest hold roughly 2%. Sequenced: PBMCs or T cells enriched from blood (not recorded which). The receptor source for this set is a woman between 40 and 55 years old with acute COVID-19.

A single count supports this clone. The chain couples TRBV5-1 to TRBJ2-1; 10 positions agree with TRBD1. The trim removed 6 bases at V and 8 bases at J, leaving 8 bases unmatched. Germline CDR1 reads SGHRS; CDR2 reads YFSETQ. CDR3 size: 14 residues. The CDR3 bases are TGCGCCAGCATGAGGACAGGGGGGGCGGATGAGCAGTTCTTC. Protein product: CASMRTGGADEQFF. Full variable domain (outside the CDR3, taken from reference TRBV5-1 and TRBJ2-1): KAGVTQTPRYLIKTRGQQVTLSCSPISGHRSVSWYQQTPGQGLQFLFEYFSETQRNKGNFPGRFSGRQFSNSRSEMNVSTLELGDSALYLCASMRTGGADEQFFGPGTRLTVL.

The chain combines TRBV19 with TRBJ2-1; the match to TRBD1 covers 9 bases. There are 16 residues in the CDR3. V lost 2 bases and J lost 8; bases outside the gene matches: 10. The germline V gene has CDR1 LNHDA and CDR2 SQIVND (reference sequence). The CDR3 sequence: CASSIRGQGGGYEQFF. CDR3 nucleotide sequence: TGTGCCAGTAGTATAAGGGGACAGGGAGGAGGGTATGAGCAGTTCTTC.

This sequence joins TRBV5-1 and TRBJ1-1; no clear D gene. This CDR3 contains 13 residues. Germline assignment: CDR1 SGHRS and CDR2 YFSETQ. Trimming left V 4 bases short and J 1 base short, with 8 bases between. CDR3 DNA: TGCGCCAGCAGCCCTCCGGGGAACACTGAAGCTTTCTTT. The encoded protein is CASSPPGNTEAFF.

As concerns this clone: This specimen includes other DNA sequences encoding the same CDR3. The chain is built from TRBV5-1 and TRBJ2-5, with 11 positions matching TRBD2. V was pared by 2 bases and J by 3 bases, with 3 bases of the junction left unmatched. The CDR3 length is 15 residues. CDR1 is SGHRS, CDR2 YFSETQ, per germline. The CDR3 bases are TGCGCCAGCAGCTTCCTAGCGGGGGGAGAAGAGACCCAGTACTTC. Translation: CASSFLAGGEETQYF.

The chain employs TRBV2 and TRBJ1-1, with 9 nucleotides matching TRBD1. Germline trimming cut 5 bases from V and 0 bases from J; bases unmatched to any gene: 4. Per germline, CDR1 SNHLY and CDR2 FYNNEI. This CDR3 has 15 amino acids. CDR3 nucleotide sequence: TGTGCCAGCAGTACGGACAGGGGATTGAACACTGAAGCTTTCTTT. This encodes CASSTDRGLNTEAFF.

The chain uses TRBV30 and TRBJ1-1; 10 bases are shared with TRBD1. V gave up 3 bases and J gave up 11 bases; unmatched junction bases: 12. This CDR3 has 14 residues. Germline lookup yields CDR1 GTSNPN and CDR2 SVGIG (reference sequence). CDR3 DNA: TGTGCCTGGAGACCGGGACAGGGGCCGCGGGGGGCTTTCTTT. Its translation is CAWRPGQGPRGAFF.

This clone occurred a few times. The chain uses TRBV10-1 and TRBJ2-2, with TRBD1 matching 7 bases. This CDR3 has 13 residues. Germline assignment: CDR1 WNHNN and CDR2 SYGVQD (reference sequence). V was clipped by 5 bases and J by 4 bases; unmatched bases: 1. DNA for the CDR3: TGCGCCAGCAGTCGGGACAGCACCGGGGAGCTGTTTTTT. This codes for CASSRDSTGELFF.

This chain links TRBV15 with TRBJ1-2; TRBD1 matches at 8 bases. After removal of 4 bases from V and 7 bases from J, the junction contained 5 bases not matched to a gene. This CDR3 region has 13 residues. CDR1 LNHNV and CDR2 YYDKDF come from the germline V gene (reference sequence). CDR3 in amino acids: CATSTTGVSGYTF. The DNA of the CDR3 is TGTGCCACCAGCACGACAGGGGTTTCTGGCTACACCTTC.

The rearrangement uses TRBV6-4 and TRBJ1-5; D may be TRBD1 (6 bases). The germline CDR1 and CDR2 sequences are MRHNA and SNTAGT. The V gene lost 6 bases and the J gene lost 0 bases, with 12 bases spanning the gap. This CDR3 region has 15 residues. The CDR3 DNA reads as TGTGCCAGCAGCCCGGACAGTCATAGCAATCAGCCCCAGCATTTT. This sequence encodes CASSPDSHSNQPQHF.